Below, one TCR beta chain is given with its context. Its cognate antigen is unknown. The data derive from a study of T cells in Graves' hyperthyroidism and ophthalmopathy. For the study at large: At initial diagnosis, before any treatment had begun, peripheral blood was obtained. Whole-study results and caveats: Researchers found most expanded thyroid clonotypes above 0.001 in blood as well.

CDR1 SGHTS and CDR2 YDEGEE come from the germline V gene. The CDR3 has 13 amino acids. V shed 4 bases, J shed 8 bases, and the junction held 7 bases outside the gene matches. Among the patients, aged 18 to 65, hyperthyroidism was newly diagnosed and had lasted under 2 months. Sample collection date corresponds to first hyperthyroidism diagnosis, prior to any ophthalmopathy symptoms. TCR beta CDR3 sequences were amplified from RNA transcripts. HTBI primers were employed in a first-round RT-PCR of the TCR CDR3. TCRdb re-analysed the multiplex PCR reads in MiXCR, keeping a single row per CDR3 protein. The table has roughly 360,000 distinct CDR3 sequences, roughly 14% seen once.

The chain couples TRBV5-8 to TRBJ1-2, with 8 positions matching TRBD1. The TCR originated in a man in his thirties or forties with Graves' hyperthyroidism that later progressed to Graves' ophthalmopathy. The sequenced material came from blood. CDR3 in DNA: TGTGCCAGCAGCCGACAGGGGATTGGGGGCTACACCTTC. Translating it yields CASSRQGIGGYTF.